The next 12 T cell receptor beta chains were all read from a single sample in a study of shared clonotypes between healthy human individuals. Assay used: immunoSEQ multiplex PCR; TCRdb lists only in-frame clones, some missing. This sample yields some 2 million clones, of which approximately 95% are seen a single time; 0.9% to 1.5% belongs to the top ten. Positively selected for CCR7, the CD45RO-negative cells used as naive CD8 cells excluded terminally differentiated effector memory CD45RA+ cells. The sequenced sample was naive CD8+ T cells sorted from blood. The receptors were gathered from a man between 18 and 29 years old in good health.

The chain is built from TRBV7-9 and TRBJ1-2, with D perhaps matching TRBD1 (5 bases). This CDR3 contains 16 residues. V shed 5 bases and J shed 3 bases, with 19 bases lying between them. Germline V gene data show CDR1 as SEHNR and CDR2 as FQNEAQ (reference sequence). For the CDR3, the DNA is TGTGCCAGCAGCGGGGACCAGGAGTCCAGTCACTATGGCTACACCTTC. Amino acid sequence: CASSGDQESSHYGYTF.

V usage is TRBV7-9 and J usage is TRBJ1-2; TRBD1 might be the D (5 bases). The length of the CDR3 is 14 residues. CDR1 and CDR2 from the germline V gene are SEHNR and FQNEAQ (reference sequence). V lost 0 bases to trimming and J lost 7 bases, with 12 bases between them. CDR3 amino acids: CASSLAGDLLGYTF. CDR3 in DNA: TGTGCCAGCAGCTTAGCGGGGGACCTGCTTGGCTACACCTTC.

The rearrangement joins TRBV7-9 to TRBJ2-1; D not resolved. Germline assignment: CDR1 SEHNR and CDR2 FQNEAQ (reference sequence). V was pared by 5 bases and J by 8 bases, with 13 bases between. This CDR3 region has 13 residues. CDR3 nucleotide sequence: TGTGCCAGCAGCCAGCCCGGGTTGGATGAGCAGTTCTTC. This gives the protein CASSQPGLDEQFF.

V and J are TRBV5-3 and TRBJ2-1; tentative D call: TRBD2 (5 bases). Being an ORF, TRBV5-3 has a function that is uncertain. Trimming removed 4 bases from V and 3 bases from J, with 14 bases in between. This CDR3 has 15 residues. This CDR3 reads CARSGRAANYNEQFF. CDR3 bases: TGTGCCAGAAGCGGGCGGGCGGCAAACTACAATGAGCAGTTCTTC.

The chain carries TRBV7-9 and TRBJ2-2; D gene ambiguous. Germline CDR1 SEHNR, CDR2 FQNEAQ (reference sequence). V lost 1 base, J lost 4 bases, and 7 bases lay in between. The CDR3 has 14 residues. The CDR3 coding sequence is TGTGCCAGCAGCTTAGTGTCCAGCACCGGGGAGCTGTTTTTT. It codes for CASSLVSSTGELFF. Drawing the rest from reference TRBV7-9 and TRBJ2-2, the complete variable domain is DTGVSQNPRHKITKRGQNVTFRCDPISEHNRLYWYRQTLGQGPEFLTYFQNEAQLEKSRLLSDRFSAERPKGSFSTLEIQRTEQGDSAMYLCASSLVSSTGELFFGEGSRLTVL.

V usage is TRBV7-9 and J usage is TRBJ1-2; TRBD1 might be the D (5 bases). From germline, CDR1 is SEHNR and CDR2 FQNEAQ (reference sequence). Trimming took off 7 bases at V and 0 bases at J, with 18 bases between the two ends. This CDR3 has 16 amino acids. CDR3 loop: CASTPPVGATNYGYTF. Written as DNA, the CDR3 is TGTGCCAGCACCCCTCCCGTCGGGGCCACTAACTATGGCTACACCTTC.

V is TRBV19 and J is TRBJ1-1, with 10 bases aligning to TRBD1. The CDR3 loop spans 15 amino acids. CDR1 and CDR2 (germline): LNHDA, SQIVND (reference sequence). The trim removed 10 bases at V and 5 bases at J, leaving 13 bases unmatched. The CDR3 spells CATSPRDRGWTEAFF. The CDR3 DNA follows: TGTGCCACTTCTCCCCGGGACAGGGGATGGACTGAAGCTTTCTTT.

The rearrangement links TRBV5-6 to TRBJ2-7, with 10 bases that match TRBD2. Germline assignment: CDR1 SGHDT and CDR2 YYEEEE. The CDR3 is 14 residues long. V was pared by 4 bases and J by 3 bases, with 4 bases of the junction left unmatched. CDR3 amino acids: CASSAGTSVYEQYF. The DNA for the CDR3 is TGTGCCAGCAGCGCCGGGACTAGCGTCTACGAGCAGTACTTC.

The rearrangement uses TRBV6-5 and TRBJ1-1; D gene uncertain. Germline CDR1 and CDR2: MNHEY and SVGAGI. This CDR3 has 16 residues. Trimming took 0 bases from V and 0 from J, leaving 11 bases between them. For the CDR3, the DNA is TGTGCCAGCAGTTACTCGCGGGCTGACATGAACACTGAAGCTTTCTTT. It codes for CASSYSRADMNTEAFF.

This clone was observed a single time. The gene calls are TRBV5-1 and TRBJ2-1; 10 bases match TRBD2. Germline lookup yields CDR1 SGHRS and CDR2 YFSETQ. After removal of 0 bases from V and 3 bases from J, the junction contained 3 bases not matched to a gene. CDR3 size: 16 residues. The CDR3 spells CASSLGLAGLYNEQFF. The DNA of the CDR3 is TGCGCCAGCAGCTTGGGACTAGCGGGTCTCTACAATGAGCAGTTCTTC.

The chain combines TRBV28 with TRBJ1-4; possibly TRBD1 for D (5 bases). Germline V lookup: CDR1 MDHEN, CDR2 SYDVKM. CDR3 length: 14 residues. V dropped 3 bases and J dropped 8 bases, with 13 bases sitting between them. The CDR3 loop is CASSFRGMAEKLFF. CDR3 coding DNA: TGTGCCAGCAGTTTTAGGGGAATGGCGGAAAAACTGTTTTTT.

The CDR3 reads CASSLVTGGTETQYF. The CDR3 DNA reads as TGTGCCAGCAGTTTGGTGACAGGGGGTACGGAGACCCAGTACTTC. This chain connects TRBV27 to TRBJ2-5; 9 bases are a match to TRBD1. Germline loops: CDR1 MNHEY, CDR2 SMNVEV (reference sequence). The CDR3 sequence is 15 residues long. V lost 3 bases, J lost 5 bases, and 7 bases stayed unmatched.